The 18 T cell receptor beta chains reported below all come from one sample, sequenced in a study of PD-1 blockade in classical Hodgkin lymphoma (TCRdb year 2020). Library preparation used the immunoSEQ multiplex PCR assay. The clones in this table, taken by TCRdb from immuneACCESS, are in-frame only. Not every clone is retained; where verified, under half of the shortfall comes from an unresolved V gene, and the cause of the rest is unknown. This sample lists 20,000 or so clones; about 77% were detected once. Clones ranked in the top ten supply around 20% of the sample. This sample's time point label indicates: cycle 4 day 1 (C4D1), after 6 weeks of nivolumab. Every trial patient had relapsed following autologous stem cell transplantation, and prior brentuximab vedotin exposure was what differed among cohorts A, B and C. The material sequenced was peripheral blood mononuclear cells (PBMCs), taken before the fourth cycle of nivolumab. The receptors come from a human donor with classical Hodgkin lymphoma.

The CDR3 DNA reads as TGTGCCAGCAGCTTAGGTCCGGCCCCAAATCAGCCCCAGCATTTT. Residues: CASSLGPAPNQPQHF. The genes are TRBV5-6 and TRBJ1-5; D uncertain. Trimming removed 2 bases from V and 4 bases from J, with 13 bases in between. Germline lookup yields CDR1 SGHDT and CDR2 YYEEEE. The CDR3 extends over 15 amino acids. The complete variable domain, with remaining parts taken from reference TRBV5-6 and TRBJ1-5, reads DAGVTQSPTHLIKTRGQQVTLRCSPKSGHDTVSWYQQALGQGPQFIFQYYEEEERQRGNFPDRFSGHQFPNYSSELNVNALLLGDSALYLCASSLGPAPNQPQHFGDGTRLSIL.

This clone was seen just once. The genes are TRBV6-5 and TRBJ2-7; no clear D. Trimming left V 6 bases short and J 4 bases short, with 10 bases between. The CDR3 sequence is 12 residues long. Germline V CDR1 and CDR2: MNHEY, SVGAGI. The CDR3 spells CASSLRGYEQYF. CDR3 DNA sequence: TGTGCCAGCAGCCTCAGAGGATACGAGCAGTACTTC.

J is TRBJ1-2 and V is TRBV5-6; maybe TRBD1 (5 bases). Trimming cost V 0 bases and J 8 bases, with 20 bases left between them. From germline, CDR1 is SGHDT and CDR2 YYEEEE. This CDR3 contains 16 residues. The CDR3 nucleotides read TGTGCCAGCAGCTTGGTGGCAAGGGGCGCCGCTTTGGGCTACACCTTC. The encoded protein is CASSLVARGAALGYTF.

This rearrangement joins TRBV6-5 to TRBJ2-1; TRBD1 is a possible D gene (5 bases). Germline V gene sequence: CDR1 MNHEY, CDR2 SVGAGI. This CDR3 contains 13 residues. V shed 9 bases and J shed 2 bases, with 11 bases lying between them. CDR3 sequence: CARNRNPYNEQFF. The CDR3, as DNA: TGTGCCAGAAACAGGAACCCCTACAATGAGCAGTTCTTC.

The chain recombines TRBV29-1 with TRBJ1-1; the D gene is possibly TRBD1 (5 bases). Per the germline V gene, CDR1 is SQVTM and CDR2 is ANQGSEA. Trimming removed 5 bases at V and 1 base at J, with 14 bases between. The CDR3 sequence is 14 residues long. Here the CDR3 DNA reads TGCAGCGTTTTGGGGCTTCGGGGGAACACTGAAGCTTTCTTT. This sequence encodes CSVLGLRGNTEAFF.

The chain has TRBV6-6 and TRBJ2-3; 8 nucleotides align to TRBD1. The CDR3 runs to 15 residues. Trimming at V came to 5 bases and at J to 2 bases, leaving 6 bases not matched to a gene. Germline V CDR1 and CDR2: MNHNY, SVGAGI (reference sequence). The CDR3 DNA is TGTGCCAGCAGTCCCACAGGGGGAGTCACAGATACGCAGTATTTT. It specifies CASSPTGGVTDTQYF.

This chain uses TRBV6-6 with TRBJ2-7; TRBD1 matches 7 bases. This CDR3 comprises 14 residues. Germline lookup yields CDR1 MNHNY and CDR2 SVGAGI (reference sequence). The V segment lost 5 bases and the J segment 3 bases; nucleotides outside the gene matches: 7. As DNA, the CDR3 is TGTGCCAGCAGTCTTACAGGGGATATCTACGAGCAGTACTTC. Encoded protein: CASSLTGDIYEQYF.

The chain carries TRBV7-9 and TRBJ1-1, with D perhaps TRBD1 (5 bases). CDR3 length equals 15 residues. Per the germline V gene, CDR1 is SEHNR and CDR2 is FQNEAQ (reference sequence). Trimming cost V 0 bases and J 4 bases, with 12 bases left between them. The CDR3 DNA is TGTGCCAGCAGCTTAGCCAGGGTGGGTATCACTGAAGCTTTCTTT. Translated: CASSLARVGITEAFF.

The gene calls are TRBV7-2 and TRBJ2-3; 7 bases match TRBD1. The germline CDR1 and CDR2 sequences are SGHTA and FQGNSA. The CDR3 extends over 15 amino acids. Unmatched junction bases numbered 5, after V lost 1 base and J lost 4 bases. CDR3 amino acids: CASSLGTGVADTQYF. CDR3 nucleotides: TGTGCCAGCAGCTTAGGTACAGGGGTAGCAGATACGCAGTATTTT.

This clone was seen more than once but under ten times. V usage is TRBV4-1 and J usage is TRBJ2-7, with 9 bases matching TRBD1. J lost 6 bases, V lost 4 bases, and 13 bases had no gene match. Germline V gives CDR1 MGHRA, CDR2 YSYEKL. The CDR3 has 16 residues. As DNA, the CDR3 is TGCGCCAGCAGCCCGGGGAACCGGGACAGGGTTTCCGAGCAGTACTTC. Protein sequence: CASSPGNRDRVSEQYF.

V gene TRBV7-2 combines with J gene TRBJ2-7, with TRBD1 matching 7 bases. Germline loops: CDR1 SGHTA, CDR2 FQGNSA. V was clipped by 1 base and J by 2 bases; unmatched bases: 2. There are 14 residues in the CDR3. The CDR3 region is CASSLGTGAYEQYV. CDR3 sequence (DNA): TGTGCCAGCAGCTTAGGGACAGGTGCCTACGAGCAGTACGTC.

The table lists this clone with a few counts. V gene TRBV7-9 combines with J gene TRBJ2-1; 8 bases agree with TRBD2. Germline CDR1 and CDR2: SEHNR and FQNEAQ (reference sequence). The CDR3 spans 11 residues. The V segment lost 5 bases and the J segment 15 bases; nucleotides outside the gene matches: 6. CDR3 residues: CASSSTSGLFF. The CDR3 DNA sequence: TGTGCCAGCAGCAGTACTAGCGGACTGTTCTTC. Looking up the rest from reference TRBV7-9 and TRBJ2-1 gives the full variable domain: DTGVSQNPRHKITKRGQNVTFRCDPISEHNRLYWYRQTLGQGPEFLTYFQNEAQLEKSRLLSDRFSAERPKGSFSTLEIQRTEQGDSAMYLCASSSTSGLFFGPGTRLTVL.

This clone appeared once. The V gene is TRBV21-1, the J gene TRBJ2-3. TRBV21-1 is deemed a pseudogene. CDR3 length: 17 amino acids. The CDR3 region has the DNA TGTGCCAGCAGCAAAAGGGGGAGGAAGTCGATACCAGATACGCAGTATTTT. Protein product: CASSKRGRKSIPDTQYF.

This chain links TRBV6-5 with TRBJ2-1; D uncertain. Germline V gene data show CDR1 as MNHEY and CDR2 as SVGAGI. The CDR3 has 11 amino acids. V lost 2 bases and J lost 9, with 5 bases in between. In nucleotides, the CDR3 is TGTGCCAGCAGTTACCCCGGTGAGCAGTTCTTC. This gives the protein CASSYPGEQFF.

The chain uses TRBV9 and TRBJ1-2; D uncertain. V lost 4 bases and J 6 bases, leaving 10 bases between the germline ends. The CDR3 is made up of 12 amino acids. Germline V CDR1 and CDR2: SGDLS, YYNGEE. The CDR3 protein is CASSSYTDGYTF. The CDR3 nucleotides are TGTGCCAGCAGCTCCTACACCGATGGCTACACCTTC.

The chain has TRBV7-2 and TRBJ1-1, with 7 bases matching TRBD1. The germline gives CDR1 SGHTA, CDR2 FQGNSA. The CDR3 runs 13 residues. V dropped 2 bases and J dropped 4; count of bases not matched to a gene: 1. DNA of the CDR3: TGTGCCAGCAGCTTACGGGACAGCACTGAAGCTTTCTTT. Residues: CASSLRDSTEAFF.

The gene calls are TRBV7-2 and TRBJ2-1; D is possibly TRBD1 (6 bases). V was pared by 7 bases and J by 8 bases, with 21 bases between. The germline V gene encodes CDR1 SGHTA and CDR2 FQGNSA. This CDR3 contains 15 residues. The DNA of the CDR3 is TGTGCCAGCACCCCACCTAGGACAGCAATCCATGAGCAGTTCTTC. This codes for CASTPPRTAIHEQFF.

The rearrangement joins TRBV28 to TRBJ1-1; 11 bases align to TRBD1. Germline V CDR1 and CDR2: MDHEN, SYDVKM. V trimming: 3 bases; J trimming: 6 bases; junction bases outside the gene matches: 6. CDR3 length equals 15 residues. The CDR3: CASSLDRGLKAEAFF. Here the CDR3 DNA reads TGTGCCAGCAGTTTGGACAGGGGGCTTAAGGCTGAAGCTTTCTTT.